These T cell receptor beta chains were read from a single sample in a study of cytomegalovirus exposure and HLA in healthy donors. The repertoire was sequenced with immunoSEQ multiplex PCR; TCRdb's copy has only in-frame clones and lacks some. In the table there are some 90,000 clones, nearly 80% of which are singletons. Specimen: PBMCs. These TCRs come from a woman aged 45-60 years in good health and CMV-seropositive. The CDR3 runs from the conserved cysteine through the conserved F or W. The order of the fields is J gene, V gene, D gene, clone size, CDR3 DNA, CDR3 protein. The D gene is left open where the match is weak. Clone size, where shown, is once, few, many, or a class for clones that have expanded.

j_call: TRBJ2-1
v_call: TRBV4-1
d_call: -
clone_size: few
cdr3_nt: TGCGCCAGCAGCCAAGATGAGGAACGAGGGGAGCAGTTCTTC
cdr3_aa: CASSQDEERGEQFF

j_call: TRBJ2-3
v_call: TRBV9
d_call: -
clone_size: few
cdr3_nt: TGTGCCAGCAGCCTATCTTTTAGCGCAGATACGCAGTATTTT
cdr3_aa: CASSLSFSADTQYF

j_call: TRBJ1-2
v_call: TRBV29-1
d_call: TRBD1
clone_size: -
cdr3_nt: TGCAAAACGAAAGGGGGACAGGGTATCACCTTC
cdr3_aa: CKTKGGQGITF

j_call: TRBJ1-4
v_call: TRBV5-1
d_call: -
clone_size: -
cdr3_nt: TGCGCCAGCAGCTTGGCCGGCCAGGGCCCCGAAAAACTGTTTTTT
cdr3_aa: CASSLAGQGPEKLFF

j_call: TRBJ1-1
v_call: TRBV28
d_call: TRBD1
clone_size: -
cdr3_nt: TGTGCCAGCAGTCCGACAGGGGGCCGAAACTCTTTCTTT
cdr3_aa: CASSPTGGRNSFF

j_call: TRBJ2-7
v_call: TRBV4-1
d_call: TRBD1
clone_size: few
cdr3_nt: TGCGCCAGCAGCCAACCCCCGGGACAGGGGTTGCAGCAGTACTTC
cdr3_aa: CASSQPPGQGLQQYF

j_call: TRBJ2-5
v_call: TRBV6-1
d_call: -
clone_size: -
cdr3_nt: TGTGCCAGCAGTGAACTTTACAGGGACGAGACCCAGTACTTC
cdr3_aa: CASSELYRDETQYF

j_call: TRBJ2-5
v_call: TRBV5-1
d_call: TRBD2
clone_size: once
cdr3_nt: TGCGCCAGCCAACCGGGGGGTATGGCGAGAGAGACCCAGTACTTC
cdr3_aa: CASQPGGMARETQYF

j_call: TRBJ1-2
v_call: TRBV27
d_call: TRBD1
clone_size: few
cdr3_nt: TGTGCCAGCAGTTCGTGGGACAGCTACTATGGCTACACCTTC
cdr3_aa: CASSSWDSYYGYTF

j_call: TRBJ1-2
v_call: TRBV2
d_call: -
clone_size: -
cdr3_nt: TGTGCCAGCATGAGATGGCAGGTCTATGGCTACACCTTC
cdr3_aa: CASMRWQVYGYTF